The clone carrying this TCR beta chain was recorded a few times. This specimen comes from a study of blood T cell repertoires in COVID-19. Overall study context: Sites in the United States, Italy and Spain provided acute and convalescent COVID-19 samples.

The CDR3 contains 14 residues. V gave up 5 bases and J gave up 7 bases; unmatched junction bases: 7. Germline lookup yields CDR1 SGDLS and CDR2 YYNGEE. Only in-frame clones appear in the TCRdb table, and some are missing; sequencing was by immunoSEQ multiplex PCR. The sample yields approximately 350,000 clones, 75% to 90% seen once. This receptor was taken from an older woman with COVID-19, enrolled during active disease. V usage is TRBV9 and J usage is TRBJ1-2; 11 bases are a match to TRBD1. The sample taken for sequencing was peripheral blood. CDR3: CASRPRGTGGGYTF. The CDR3 DNA reads as TGTGCCAGCAGACCAAGGGGGACAGGGGGTGGCTACACCTTC.